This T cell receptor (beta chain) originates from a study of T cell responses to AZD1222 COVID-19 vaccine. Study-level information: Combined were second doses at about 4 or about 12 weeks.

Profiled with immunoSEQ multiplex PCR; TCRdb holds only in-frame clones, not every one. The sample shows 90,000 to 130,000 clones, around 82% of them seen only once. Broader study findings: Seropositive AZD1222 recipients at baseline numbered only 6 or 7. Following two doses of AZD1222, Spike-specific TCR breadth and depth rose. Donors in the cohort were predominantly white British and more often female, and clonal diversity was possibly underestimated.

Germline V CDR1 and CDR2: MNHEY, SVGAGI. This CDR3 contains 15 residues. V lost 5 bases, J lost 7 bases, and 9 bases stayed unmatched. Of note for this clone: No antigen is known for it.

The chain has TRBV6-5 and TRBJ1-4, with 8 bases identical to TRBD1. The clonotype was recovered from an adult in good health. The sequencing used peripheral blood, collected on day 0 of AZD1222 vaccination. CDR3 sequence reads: CASSPGTGSAEKLFF. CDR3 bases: TGTGCCAGCAGTCCCGGGACAGGTTCGGCTGAAAAACTGTTTTTT.